Below, 30 T cell receptor beta chains from the same sample are listed, as sequenced in a study of T cell repertoires in aging, cancer and after chemotherapy. TRB rearrangements spanning V, D and J were amplified using mixed TRB-A/B primers. TCRdb reanalysed the multiplex PCR reads using MiXCR and keeps one entry per CDR3 protein. The profile shows about 2,900 distinct CDR3 sequences, approximately 20% of them singletons. Peripheral blood genomic DNA, not sorted cells or RNA, was the template. Specimen: blood. These receptors came from a human donor with a solid tumor.

The chain has TRBV20-1 and TRBJ2-5; 7 bases fit TRBD1. CDR1 and CDR2 from the germline V gene are DFQATT and SNEGSKA (reference sequence). J was trimmed by 3 bases and V by 3 bases; bases with no gene match: 7. The CDR3 totals 14 residues. The CDR3 sequence is CSARRGTDEETQYF. In DNA, the CDR3 is TGCAGTGCTAGGCGTGGGACAGATGAAGAGACCCAGTACTTC.

This clonotype was picked up a small number of times. As DNA, the CDR3 is TGTGCCAGCAGTCCTCTGAGGGAGAACACTGAAGCTTTCTTT. It specifies CASSPLRENTEAFF. This chain links TRBV27 with TRBJ1-1; the D is unclear. CDR1 and CDR2 (germline): MNHEY, SMNVEV (reference sequence). Trimming took off 5 bases at V and 1 base at J, with 11 bases between the two ends. The CDR3 loop spans 14 amino acids.

A note on this clonotype: Germline is not matched at one junction end, which may reflect a read error. This chain joins TRBV18 and TRBJ2-7; no clear D gene. This CDR3 region has 14 residues. CDR1 KGHSH and CDR2 LQKENI come from the germline V gene. CDR3 sequence: CAGSPPEIVYEQYF. CDR3 bases: TGTGCCGGCTCACCACCGGAGATAGTCTACGAGCAGTACTTC.

The genes are TRBV5-1 and TRBJ1-2; D gene unclear. This CDR3 contains 14 residues. Deletions cut 5 bases from V and 0 bases from J, with 11 bases between. Germline V CDR1 and CDR2: SGHRS, YFSETQ. The CDR3 sequence is CASRPLASNYGYTF. In nucleotides, the CDR3 is TGCGCCAGCAGACCCTTGGCCTCTAACTATGGCTACACCTTC.

About this clonotype: A much larger clone lies one base from this, so it may be a read error. This sequence joins TRBV19 and TRBJ2-6, with a possible D match to TRBD1 (6 bases). V dropped 7 bases and J dropped 1 base, with 11 bases sitting between them. Germline values: CDR1 LNHDA, CDR2 SQIVND (reference sequence). This CDR3 has 15 residues. CDR3 amino acids: CASIPGVSGANVLTF. CDR3 nucleotides: TGTGCCAGTATACCAGGGGTTTCTGGGGCCAACGTCCTGACTTTC.

The J gene is TRBJ2-3, the V gene TRBV25-1, with D unresolved. CDR3 length equals 13 residues. CDR1 and CDR2 from the germline V gene are MGHDK and SYGVNS. V lost 5 bases, J lost 6 bases, and 12 bases lay in between. CDR3 region: CASSNRHGDTQYF. For the CDR3, the DNA is TGTGCCAGCAGTAACCGACACGGGGATACGCAGTATTTT.

This clonotype is medium-sized. The chain uses TRBV6-5 and TRBJ2-7; 11 bases line up with TRBD2. V shed 5 bases and J 1 base; nucleotides not matched to a gene: 4. CDR1 and CDR2 (germline): MNHEY, SVGAGI. The CDR3 runs 15 residues. CDR3 nucleotides: TGTGCCAGCAGTATACTAGCGGGAGAGTCCTACGAGCAGTACTTC. Protein sequence: CASSILAGESYEQYF.

In its sample, this clonotype was seen a few times. The chain recombines TRBV6-1 with TRBJ1-5; the match to TRBD1 covers 10 bases. With 8 bases clipped from V and 2 bases from J, the junction kept 12 bases outside the gene matches. The CDR3 sequence is 17 residues long. Per germline, CDR1 MNHNS and CDR2 SASEGT. The CDR3 DNA sequence: TGTGCCAGCTCGCCGGGTAGGGACAGGGGTGGCAATCAGCCCCAGCATTTT. It encodes CASSPGRDRGGNQPQHF.

This clonotype is deemed medium-sized. This chain connects TRBV7-2 to TRBJ1-4, with a weak D call TRBD1 (5 bases). Germline V gives CDR1 SGHTA, CDR2 FQGNSA. The CDR3 is 12 residues long. V gave up 3 bases and J gave up 13 bases, with 12 bases separating them. This CDR3 reads CASSFRPGLLFF. The CDR3 DNA sequence: TGTGCCAGCAGCTTTAGGCCAGGGTTACTGTTTTTT.

V usage is TRBV11-1 and J usage is TRBJ2-1; 7 positions agree with TRBD2. Trimming cost V 1 base and J 8 bases; bases outside gene matches: 8. CDR1 is SGHAT and CDR2 is FQDESV in the germline V gene (reference sequence). The CDR3 spans 15 residues. The CDR3 is CASSLGLAGEDEQFF. In DNA form, the CDR3 reads TGTGCCAGCAGCTTAGGGCTTGCGGGAGAGGATGAGCAGTTCTTC.

The chain links TRBV19 to TRBJ2-2, with TRBD1 matching over 12 bases. V shed 9 bases, J shed 10 bases, and the junction held 9 bases outside the gene matches. The CDR3 spans 14 residues. CDR1 is LNHDA, CDR2 SQIVND, per germline (reference sequence). The CDR3 DNA sequence: TGTGCCAGCAGGGACAGGGGGCGAAACGAGGAGCTGTTTTTT. It translates to CASRDRGRNEELFF.

This clonotype is medium-sized within its sample. The chain links TRBV6-4 to TRBJ2-3; D may be TRBD2 (7 bases). V lost 3 bases and J 1 base, leaving 14 bases between the germline ends. The CDR3 length is 16 residues. Germline values: CDR1 MRHNA, CDR2 SNTAGT. In DNA, the CDR3 is TGTGCCAGCAGTGATCGGTCGGGGGGCGGCACAGATACGCAGTATTTT. It is translated as CASSDRSGGGTDTQYF.

The chain has TRBV7-3 and TRBJ2-3; 8 nucleotides align to TRBD2. The V gene's germline CDR1 is SGHTA and CDR2 FQGTGA. With 3 bases clipped from V and 0 bases from J, the junction kept 5 bases outside the gene matches. The CDR3 runs 16 residues. CDR3 region: CASSFTGGASTDTQYF. In DNA form, the CDR3 reads TGTGCCAGCAGCTTTACGGGGGGGGCTAGCACAGATACGCAGTATTTT.

For this clonotype: A much larger clone differs by one base, so this may be a read error. The chain carries TRBV7-6 and TRBJ2-3; D gene ambiguous. CDR1 is SGHVS, CDR2 FNYEAQ, per germline. The CDR3 loop spans 11 amino acids. This CDR3 reads CASSVTNTKYF. The CDR3 nucleotides are TGTGCCAGCAGCGTCACGAATACGAAGTATTTT.

Within the sample, this clonotype is medium-sized. The rearrangement joins TRBV6-5 to TRBJ1-2; D uncertain. CDR1 and CDR2 (germline): MNHEY, SVGAGI. This CDR3 comprises 13 residues. The V and J ends lost 6 bases and 8 bases respectively, with 16 bases between them. DNA for the CDR3: TGTGCCAGCAGCAAAGTCCTGGCGGGGGGCTACACCTTC. Protein: CASSKVLAGGYTF.

The chain carries TRBV7-9 and TRBJ1-1, with D maybe TRBD1 (5 bases). CDR3 length equals 14 residues. CDR1 and CDR2 from the germline V gene are SEHNR and FQNEAQ (reference sequence). V gave up 5 bases and J gave up 4 bases, with 14 bases separating them. This CDR3 is CASSPGGGVTEAFF. Written as DNA, the CDR3 is TGTGCCAGCAGCCCGGGGGGGGGGGTCACTGAAGCTTTCTTT. Full variable domain (remainder filled in from reference TRBV7-9 and TRBJ1-1): DTGVSQNPRHKITKRGQNVTFRCDPISEHNRLYWYRQTLGQGPEFLTYFQNEAQLEKSRLLSDRFSAERPKGSFSTLEIQRTEQGDSAMYLCASSPGGGVTEAFFGQGTRLTVV.

The chain uses TRBV6-5 and TRBJ2-1; D not resolved. Trimming left V 2 bases short and J 9 bases short, with 5 bases between. The CDR3 is made up of 11 amino acids. The germline CDR1 and CDR2 sequences are MNHEY and SVGAGI. The CDR3 DNA is TGTGCCAGCAGTTACAATTCTGAGCAGTTCTTC. This encodes CASSYNSEQFF.

This clonotype was seen more than once but under ten times. This chain links TRBV5-1 with TRBJ1-5; no reliable D call. Germline assignment: CDR1 SGHRS and CDR2 YFSETQ. V was clipped by 0 bases and J by 7 bases, with 8 bases between them. This CDR3 is 13 amino acids long. The CDR3 is CASSLGGSQPQHF. The CDR3 DNA reads TGCGCCAGCAGCTTGGGGGGTTCACAGCCCCAGCATTTT.

The genes are TRBV28 and TRBJ2-1; D is possibly TRBD2 (5 bases). Trimming removed 6 bases at V and 0 bases at J, with 18 bases between. There are 17 residues in the CDR3. In germline, CDR1 is MDHEN, CDR2 SYDVKM. CDR3 amino acids: CASRARRRQSSYNEQFF. The CDR3 DNA sequence: TGTGCCAGCAGAGCCAGGAGGCGGCAGAGCTCCTACAATGAGCAGTTCTTC.

This clonotype was detected a few times. The chain links TRBV7-2 to TRBJ1-5; D might be TRBD1 (5 bases). V lost 4 bases, J lost 3 bases, and 7 bases lay in between. Germline CDR1 SGHTA, CDR2 FQGNSA. The CDR3 totals 13 residues. In DNA form, the CDR3 reads TGTGCCAGCAGCTCACAGGACAATCAGCCCCAGCATTTT. Translated: CASSSQDNQPQHF.

The V gene is TRBV7-9, the J gene TRBJ1-6; D perhaps matches TRBD1 (5 bases). Germline CDR1 is SEHNR and CDR2 is FQNEAQ (reference sequence). This CDR3 is built from 13 residues. V shed 11 bases and J shed 5 bases, with 13 bases lying between them. CDR3 coding DNA: TGTGCCGGGGGTGGGCGGAATAATTCACCCCTCCACTTT. As protein: CAGGGRNNSPLHF.

This clonotype is medium-sized (0.01 to 0.1%) within its sample. The chain employs TRBV6-1 and TRBJ1-5; D is possibly TRBD1 (5 bases). The CDR3 extends over 14 amino acids. V was shortened by 5 bases and J by 7 bases, with 15 bases between the two germline ends. Per the germline V gene, CDR1 is MNHNS and CDR2 is SASEGT. Written as DNA, the CDR3 is TGTGCCAGCAGTCAGGACATGGTGGAGCAGCCCCAGCATTTT. Protein product: CASSQDMVEQPQHF.

A word on this clonotype: A single base separates this from a much larger clone, so it may be a read error. J is TRBJ2-7 and V is TRBV7-6, with 7 bases aligning to TRBD1. The CDR3 extends over 14 amino acids. Germline lookup yields CDR1 SGHVS and CDR2 FNYEAQ. The CDR3 loop reads CVSSQAGGPYEQYF. CDR3 DNA: TGTGTCAGCAGCCAAGCAGGGGGACCCTACGAGCAGTACTTC.

Only a few counts were recorded for this clonotype. The chain links TRBV5-1 to TRBJ2-7; D is perhaps TRBD2 (7 bases). V was clipped by 0 bases and J by 6 bases, with 16 bases between them. Germline values: CDR1 SGHRS, CDR2 YFSETQ. There are 15 residues in the CDR3. In DNA, the CDR3 is TGCGCCAGCAGCTTGGCGGGGGGCGGCCCCGGCGAGCAGTACTTC. It encodes CASSLAGGGPGEQYF.

Only a few counts were recorded for this clonotype. The chain has TRBV12-3 or TRBV12-4 and TRBJ1-6, with no clear D. The CDR3 covers 15 residues. Between the trimmed V and J ends, which lost 4 bases and 4 bases, there was a span of 11 bases. The CDR3 here is CASSSSDHYNSPLHF. The CDR3 DNA follows: TGTGCCAGCAGTTCCTCGGATCATTATAATTCACCCCTCCACTTT.

This clonotype turned up a few times. J is TRBJ1-2 and V is TRBV20-1, with a tentative D call TRBD1 (5 bases). The CDR3 has 11 amino acids. V lost 8 bases, J lost 3 bases, and 10 bases lay in between. Germline CDR1 DFQATT, CDR2 SNEGSKA (reference sequence). The CDR3 loop reads CSPREDYGYTF. The DNA of the CDR3 is TGCAGTCCCAGGGAAGACTATGGCTACACCTTC.

This clonotype was counted a few times. The genes are TRBV12-3 or TRBV12-4 and TRBJ2-3; D gene unclear. The CDR3 is 11 residues long. Trimming shortened V by 8 bases and J by 1 base, and 4 bases separated the two germline ends. As DNA, the CDR3 is TGTGCCAGCGAAGGCACAGATACGCAGTATTTT. Translating gives CASEGTDTQYF.

This clonotype was seen only a few times. One end of the junction fails to match germline, which may point to a read error. The chain is built from TRBV6-5 and TRBJ1-1; D is unresolved. There are 13 residues in the CDR3. Per the germline V gene, CDR1 is MNHEY and CDR2 is SVGAGI. For the CDR3, the DNA is TGTGCCAGCAGTTGGACGGGGAACGCTGAAGCTTTCTTT. Protein product: CASSWTGNAEAFF.

The chain employs TRBV5-1 and TRBJ2-3, with 7 bases that match TRBD2. The J segment lost 0 bases and the V segment lost 0 bases, leaving 1 base of the junction unmatched. This CDR3 comprises 15 residues. Germline CDR1 SGHRS, CDR2 YFSETQ. CDR3 sequence: CASSLGGGSTDTQYF. The DNA of the CDR3 is TGCGCCAGCAGCTTGGGGGGGGGTAGCACAGATACGCAGTATTTT.

This clonotype was picked up a small number of times. This chain uses TRBV19 with TRBJ2-5, with 16 bases identical to TRBD2. This CDR3 is built from 18 residues. The V gene's germline CDR1 is LNHDA and CDR2 SQIVND (reference sequence). V trimming: 3 bases; J trimming: 1 base; junction bases outside the gene matches: 5. The CDR3 region is CASSIRGLAGGIQETQYF. The DNA for the CDR3 is TGTGCCAGTAGTATCCGGGGACTAGCGGGGGGGATCCAAGAGACCCAGTACTTC.